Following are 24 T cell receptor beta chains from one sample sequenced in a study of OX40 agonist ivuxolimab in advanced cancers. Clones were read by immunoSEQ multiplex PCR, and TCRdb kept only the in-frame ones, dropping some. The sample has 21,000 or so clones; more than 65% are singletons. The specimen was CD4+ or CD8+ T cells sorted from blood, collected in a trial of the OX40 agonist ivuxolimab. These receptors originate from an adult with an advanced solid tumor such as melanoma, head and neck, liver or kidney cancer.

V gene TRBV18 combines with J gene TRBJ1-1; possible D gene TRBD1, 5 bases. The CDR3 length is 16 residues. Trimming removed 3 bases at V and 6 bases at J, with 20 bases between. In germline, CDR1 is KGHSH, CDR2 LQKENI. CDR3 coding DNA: TGTGCCAGCTCACCTAGGGATGCAGGGACGAGAGCTGAAGCTTTCTTT. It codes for CASSPRDAGTRAEAFF.

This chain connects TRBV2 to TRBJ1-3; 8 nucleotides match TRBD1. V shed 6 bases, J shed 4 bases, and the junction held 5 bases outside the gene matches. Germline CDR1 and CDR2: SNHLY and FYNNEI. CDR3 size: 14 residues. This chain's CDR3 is CASRPGQAGNTIYF. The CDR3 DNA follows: TGTGCCAGCAGACCGGGACAGGCAGGAAACACCATATATTTT. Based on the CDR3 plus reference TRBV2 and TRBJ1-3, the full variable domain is EPEVTQTPSHQVTQMGQEVILRCVPISNHLYFYWYRQILGQKVEFLVSFYNNEISEKSEIFDDQFSVERPDGSNFTLKIRSTKLEDSAMYFCASRPGQAGNTIYFGEGSWLTVV.

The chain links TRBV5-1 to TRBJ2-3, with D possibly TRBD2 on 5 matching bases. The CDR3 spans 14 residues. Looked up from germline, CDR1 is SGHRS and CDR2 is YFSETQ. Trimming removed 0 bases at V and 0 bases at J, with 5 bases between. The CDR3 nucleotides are TGCGCCAGCAGCTTGGGGACTAGCACAGATACGCAGTATTTT. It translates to CASSLGTSTDTQYF. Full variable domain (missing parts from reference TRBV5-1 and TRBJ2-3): KAGVTQTPRYLIKTRGQQVTLSCSPISGHRSVSWYQQTPGQGLQFLFEYFSETQRNKGNFPGRFSGRQFSNSRSEMNVSTLELGDSALYLCASSLGTSTDTQYFGPGTRLTVL.

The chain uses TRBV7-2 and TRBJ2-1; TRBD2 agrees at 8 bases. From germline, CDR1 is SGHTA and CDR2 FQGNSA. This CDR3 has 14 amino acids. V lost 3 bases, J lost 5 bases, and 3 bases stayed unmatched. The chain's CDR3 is CASSFGTRNNEQFF. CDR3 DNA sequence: TGTGCCAGCAGCTTTGGGACTAGGAACAATGAGCAGTTCTTC. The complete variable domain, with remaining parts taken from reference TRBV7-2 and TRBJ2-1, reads GAGVSQSPSNKVTEKGKDVELRCDPISGHTALYWYRQSLGQGLEFLIYFQGNSAPDKSGLPSDRFSAERTGGSVSTLTIQRTQQEDSAVYLCASSFGTRNNEQFFGPGTRLTVL.

This CDR3 is CASSGARANTGELFF. CDR3 DNA: TGTGCCAGTAGTGGGGCCCGCGCGAACACCGGGGAGCTGTTTTTT. The V and J genes are TRBV19 and TRBJ2-2, with D possibly TRBD1 on 5 matching bases. The CDR3 loop spans 15 amino acids. Germline CDR1 reads LNHDA; CDR2 reads SQIVND (reference sequence). Between the trimmed V and J ends, which lost 5 bases and 0 bases, there was a span of 10 bases.

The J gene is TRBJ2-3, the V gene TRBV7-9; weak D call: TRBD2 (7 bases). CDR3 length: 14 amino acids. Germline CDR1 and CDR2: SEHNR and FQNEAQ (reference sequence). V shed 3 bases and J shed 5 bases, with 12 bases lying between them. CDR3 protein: CASSFSGGLDTQYF. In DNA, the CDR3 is TGTGCCAGCAGCTTCTCGGGGGGCCTAGATACGCAGTATTTT.

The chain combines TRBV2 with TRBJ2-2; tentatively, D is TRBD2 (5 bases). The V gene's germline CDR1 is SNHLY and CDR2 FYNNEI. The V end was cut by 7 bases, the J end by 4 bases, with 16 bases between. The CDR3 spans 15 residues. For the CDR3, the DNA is TGTGCCAGCACCCTTCTCGGACTCACCACCGGGGAGCTGTTTTTT. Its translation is CASTLLGLTTGELFF.

This CDR3 reads CAWRDTGELFF. CDR3 coding DNA: TGTGCCTGGAGGGACACCGGGGAGCTGTTTTTT. This chain links TRBV30 with TRBJ2-2; no clear D gene. Trimming stripped 3 bases from V and 3 bases from J, with 2 bases between. This CDR3 has 11 residues. Germline V gene lookup returns CDR1 GTSNPN and CDR2 SVGIG (reference sequence).

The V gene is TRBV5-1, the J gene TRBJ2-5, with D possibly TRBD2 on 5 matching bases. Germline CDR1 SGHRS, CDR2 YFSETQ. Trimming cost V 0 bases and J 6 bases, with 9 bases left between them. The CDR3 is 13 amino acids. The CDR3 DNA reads TGCGCCAGCAGCTTGGTTAGCGAACAGACCCAGTACTTC. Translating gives CASSLVSEQTQYF.

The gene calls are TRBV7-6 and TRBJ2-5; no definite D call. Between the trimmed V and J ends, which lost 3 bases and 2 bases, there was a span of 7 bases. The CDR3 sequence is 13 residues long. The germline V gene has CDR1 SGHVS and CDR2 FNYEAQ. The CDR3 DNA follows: TGTGCCAGCAGCTTCGGACGGCAAGAGACCCAGTACTTC. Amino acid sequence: CASSFGRQETQYF.

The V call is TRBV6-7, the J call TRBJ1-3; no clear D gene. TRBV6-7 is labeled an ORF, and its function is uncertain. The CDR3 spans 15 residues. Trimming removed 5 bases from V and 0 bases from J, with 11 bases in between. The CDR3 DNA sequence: TGTGCCAGCAGTGAAATTCAGTACTCTGGAAACACCATATATTTT. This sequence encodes CASSEIQYSGNTIYF.

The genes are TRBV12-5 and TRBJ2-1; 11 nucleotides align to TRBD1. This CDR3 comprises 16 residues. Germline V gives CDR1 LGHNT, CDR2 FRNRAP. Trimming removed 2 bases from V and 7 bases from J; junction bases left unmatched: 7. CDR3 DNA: TGTGCTAGTGGTTTGCCCGGGACAGGGGGGACAAATGAGCAGTTCTTC. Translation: CASGLPGTGGTNEQFF.

CDR3 bases: TGCGCCAGCAGCCCCTTGGGGCTCTCCAATGAGCAGTTCTTC. This sequence encodes CASSPLGLSNEQFF. The gene calls are TRBV5-1 and TRBJ2-1; D perhaps matches TRBD1 (5 bases). Deletions cut 4 bases from V and 6 bases from J, with 14 bases between. CDR1 SGHRS and CDR2 YFSETQ come from the germline V gene. This CDR3 is 14 amino acids long.

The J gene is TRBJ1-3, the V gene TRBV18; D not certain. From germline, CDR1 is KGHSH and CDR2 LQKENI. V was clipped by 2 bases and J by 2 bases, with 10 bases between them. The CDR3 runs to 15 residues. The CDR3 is CASSPIAAAGNTIYF. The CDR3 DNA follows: TGTGCCAGCTCACCAATCGCGGCCGCTGGAAACACCATATATTTT.

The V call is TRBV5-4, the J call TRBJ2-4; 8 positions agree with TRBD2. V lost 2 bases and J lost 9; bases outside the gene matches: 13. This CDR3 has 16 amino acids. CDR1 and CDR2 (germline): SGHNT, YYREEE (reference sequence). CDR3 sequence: CASSFGNGGAGGIQYF. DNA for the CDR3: TGTGCCAGCAGCTTTGGTAACGGGGGGGCCGGGGGCATTCAGTACTTC.

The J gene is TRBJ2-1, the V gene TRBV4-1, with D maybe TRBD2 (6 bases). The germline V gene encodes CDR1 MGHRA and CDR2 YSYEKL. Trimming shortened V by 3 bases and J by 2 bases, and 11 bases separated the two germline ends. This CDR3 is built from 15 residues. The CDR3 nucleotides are TGCGCCAGCAGCCATTACGGCGGGGCCTACAATGAGCAGTTCTTC. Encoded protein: CASSHYGGAYNEQFF.

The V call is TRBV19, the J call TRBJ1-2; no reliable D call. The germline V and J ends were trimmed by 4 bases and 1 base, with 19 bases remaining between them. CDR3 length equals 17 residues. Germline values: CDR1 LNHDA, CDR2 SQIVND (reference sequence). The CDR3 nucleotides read TGTGCCAGTAGTAATGCTGACGGCTTGGCCGTTAACTATGGCTACACCTTC. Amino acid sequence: CASSNADGLAVNYGYTF.

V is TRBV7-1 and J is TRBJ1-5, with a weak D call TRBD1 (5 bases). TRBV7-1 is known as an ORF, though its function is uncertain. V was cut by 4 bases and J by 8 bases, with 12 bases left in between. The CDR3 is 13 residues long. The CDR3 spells CASSLEGRKPQHF. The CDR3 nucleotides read TGTGCCAGCAGCTTAGAGGGGCGAAAGCCCCAGCATTTT.

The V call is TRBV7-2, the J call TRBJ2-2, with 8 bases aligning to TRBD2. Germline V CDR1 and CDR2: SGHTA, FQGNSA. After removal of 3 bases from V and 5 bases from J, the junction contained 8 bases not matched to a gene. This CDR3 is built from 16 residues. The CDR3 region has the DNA TGTGCCAGCAGCTTCCTCAGCGGGGGTCGAACCGGGGAGCTGTTTTTT. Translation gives CASSFLSGGRTGELFF. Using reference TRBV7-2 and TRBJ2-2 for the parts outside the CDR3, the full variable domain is GAGVSQSPSNKVTEKGKDVELRCDPISGHTALYWYRQSLGQGLEFLIYFQGNSAPDKSGLPSDRFSAERTGGSVSTLTIQRTQQEDSAVYLCASSFLSGGRTGELFFGEGSRLTVL.

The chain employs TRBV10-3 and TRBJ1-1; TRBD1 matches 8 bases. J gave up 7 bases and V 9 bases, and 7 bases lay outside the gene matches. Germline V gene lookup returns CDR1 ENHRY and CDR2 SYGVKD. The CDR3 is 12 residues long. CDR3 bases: TGTGCCATTTCCAGGGGGCAGGGTGAAGCTTTCTTT. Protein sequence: CAISRGQGEAFF.

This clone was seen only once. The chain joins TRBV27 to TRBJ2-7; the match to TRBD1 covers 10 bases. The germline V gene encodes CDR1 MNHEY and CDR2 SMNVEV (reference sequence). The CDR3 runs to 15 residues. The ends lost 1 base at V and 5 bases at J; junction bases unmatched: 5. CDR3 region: CASSLLPGQGDEQYF. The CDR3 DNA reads TGTGCCAGCAGTTTATTGCCCGGACAGGGGGACGAGCAGTACTTC.

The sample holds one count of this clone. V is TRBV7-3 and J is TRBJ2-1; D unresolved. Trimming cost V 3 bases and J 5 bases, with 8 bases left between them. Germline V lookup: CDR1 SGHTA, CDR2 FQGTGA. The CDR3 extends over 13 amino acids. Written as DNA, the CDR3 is TGTGCCAGCAGCTTGAACTACCACAATGAGCAGTTCTTC. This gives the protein CASSLNYHNEQFF.

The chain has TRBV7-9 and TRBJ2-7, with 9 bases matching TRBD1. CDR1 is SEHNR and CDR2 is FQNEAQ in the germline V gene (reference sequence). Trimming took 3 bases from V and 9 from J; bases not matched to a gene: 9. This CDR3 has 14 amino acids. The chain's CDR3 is CASSFGDRVTGQYF. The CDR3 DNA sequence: TGTGCCAGCAGCTTCGGGGACAGGGTAACGGGGCAGTACTTC.

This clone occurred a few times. For the CDR3, the DNA is TGCGCCAGCAGCCGTCTGGGGGAAACTGAAGCTTTCTTT. This encodes CASSRLGETEAFF. The chain has TRBV4-3 and TRBJ1-1, with a possible D match to TRBD1 (5 bases). V was trimmed by 4 bases and J by 5 bases, leaving 11 bases between them. Germline CDR1 LGHNA, CDR2 YSLEER. The CDR3 covers 13 residues.